The present TCR beta chain was sequenced within a study of PD-L1 blockade in urothelial cancer. The wider study: Patients' prior chemotherapy regimens numbered 0 to 3. Blood underwent analysis 3 weeks (second dose) and 6 weeks after treatment began.

Time point indicated: peripheral blood 6 weeks after treatment start. Urothelial carcinoma, locally advanced or metastatic, affected the patients. Patient sample counts ranged from 1 to 8, pretreatment and on-treatment. Clones were sequenced by immunoSEQ multiplex PCR, and TCRdb holds only the in-frame ones, with some missing. This sample has fewer than 50,000 clones, with about 90% found just once. V lost 5 bases and J 2 bases, leaving 19 bases between the germline ends. The CDR3 runs 16 residues. Germline V gives CDR1 SGHAT, CDR2 FQNNGV. This chain joins TRBV11-2 and TRBJ2-7; D might be TRBD2 (6 bases). Sequences were derived from PBMCs, sampled around atezolizumab (anti-PD-L1) treatment. The TCR originated in a man in his 70s with urothelial cancer. Here the CDR3 DNA reads TGTGCCAGCAGCGTCCTTAGCGGAAAGGGTCCCTACGAGCAGTACTTC. Amino acid sequence: CASSVLSGKGPYEQYF. The full variable domain, its missing parts supplied by reference TRBV11-2 and TRBJ2-7, is EAGVAQSPRYKIIEKRQSVAFWCNPISGHATLYWYQQILGQGPKLLIQFQNNGVVDDSQLPKDRFSAERLKGVDSTLKIQPAKLEDSAVYLCASSVLSGKGPYEQYFGPGTRLTVT.